The source of this T cell receptor (beta chain) is a study of blood T cell repertoires in COVID-19. Study at large: COVID-19 samples from acute and convalescent phases originated in the United States, Italy and Spain. PBMCs, B-cell-depleted T cells, or T cells were the source of the cDNA or gDNA that made up the material.

In the original processing: By means of reference gene primer amplification, nucleated cell counts were estimated. Sequencing was performed with immunoSEQ multiplex PCR; in TCRdb, only in-frame clones are kept and a portion is missing. D and trimming come from the DNA, and the V and J calls and clone size come from that table. The table lists approximately 170,000 clones, approximately 86% of them singletons. CDR1 and CDR2 from the germline V gene are MNHEY and SVGAGI. Trimming took 5 bases from V and 0 from J, leaving 14 bases between them. CDR3 size: 15 residues. The sample taken for sequencing was peripheral blood. The J gene is TRBJ2-7, the V gene TRBV6-5; D call uncertain. This sequence was found in a woman of 80 years or more with active or convalescent COVID-19. The CDR3 sequence is CASSPSYLPSYEQYF. The CDR3 nucleotides are TGTGCCAGCAGTCCGTCCTACCTACCCTCCTACGAGCAGTACTTC.